The clone carrying this TCR beta chain was picked up a small number of times. The antigen remains unidentified. CDR3 length: 14 amino acids. Trimming pared 6 bases from V and 5 bases from J, leaving 14 bases between. This sample stems from a study of T-cell memory formation after mild COVID-19. 5'RACE, which relied on constant-segment primers, yielded TCR alpha and TCR beta cDNA libraries carrying sample barcodes and UMIs. TCRdb reanalysed the 5' RACE reads using MiXCR and keeps one entry per CDR3 protein. This sample yields roughly 480,000 distinct CDR3 sequences, of which around 25% are seen a single time; 12% belongs to the top ten. General study findings and limits: CD4+ clones that contracted lay mainly in CM and EM; CD8+ ones lay in EMRA. From day 15 to 85, contracting clones were balanced between CD4 and CD8, whereas later expanders leaned toward CD4+. Several responding clones turned up in pre-infection memory, indicating that cross-reactive memory may have taken part.

V is TRBV12-3 or TRBV12-4 and J is TRBJ1-5; no firm D call. The material sequenced was PBMCs or a T cell subset sorted from them (not recorded which). This TCR was sampled from an adult woman who had mild COVID-19 (a few samples of this study predate the infection). Cell type and time point are not known. Here the CDR3 reads CASSPGRRHQPQHF. Written as DNA, the CDR3 is TGTGCCAGCAGCCCTGGTAGACGACATCAGCCCCAGCATTTT.